The clone carrying this T cell receptor beta chain showed up many times. Its antigen is not identified. The sample originates from a study of T cells in Graves' hyperthyroidism and ophthalmopathy. Whole-study findings and limits: Ophthalmopathy and stable hyperthyroidism were told apart by a 13 V-J model. The model's output predicted ophthalmopathy at a median of roughly 6.9 months prior to onset.

For ophthalmopathy patients, the Clinical Activity Score was at least 3 and the NOSPECS grade at least 4; duration was under 3 months. The authors obtained PBMCs from over 8 ml of fresh peripheral blood. Amplification targeted TCR beta CDR3 regions from RNA transcripts. TCR CDR3 regions were first amplified by RT-PCR with HTBI primers. TCRdb re-called the multiplex PCR reads with MiXCR, one entry per CDR3 protein. The sample consists of 500,000 to 600,000 distinct CDR3 sequences, less than 20% of them appearing once. The origin of this receptor is a man in his forties with Graves' ophthalmopathy. Material for sequencing was blood.

In nucleotides, the CDR3 is TGTGCCAGCAGTTTCCGACAGGGGATCATGAACACTGAAGCTTTCTTT. Amino acid sequence: CASSFRQGIMNTEAFF. The chain couples TRBV28 to TRBJ1-1, with 8 bases lining up with TRBD1. This CDR3 is built from 16 residues. Germline lookup yields CDR1 MDHEN and CDR2 SYDVKM. Trimming took 3 bases from V and 0 from J; bases not matched to a gene: 6. The whole variable domain, remainder taken from reference TRBV28 and TRBJ1-1, is DVKVTQSSRYLVKRTGEKVFLECVQDMDHENMFWYRQDPGLGLRLIYFSYDVKMKEKGDIPEGYSVSREKKERFSLILESASTNQTSMYLCASSFRQGIMNTEAFFGQGTRLTVV.